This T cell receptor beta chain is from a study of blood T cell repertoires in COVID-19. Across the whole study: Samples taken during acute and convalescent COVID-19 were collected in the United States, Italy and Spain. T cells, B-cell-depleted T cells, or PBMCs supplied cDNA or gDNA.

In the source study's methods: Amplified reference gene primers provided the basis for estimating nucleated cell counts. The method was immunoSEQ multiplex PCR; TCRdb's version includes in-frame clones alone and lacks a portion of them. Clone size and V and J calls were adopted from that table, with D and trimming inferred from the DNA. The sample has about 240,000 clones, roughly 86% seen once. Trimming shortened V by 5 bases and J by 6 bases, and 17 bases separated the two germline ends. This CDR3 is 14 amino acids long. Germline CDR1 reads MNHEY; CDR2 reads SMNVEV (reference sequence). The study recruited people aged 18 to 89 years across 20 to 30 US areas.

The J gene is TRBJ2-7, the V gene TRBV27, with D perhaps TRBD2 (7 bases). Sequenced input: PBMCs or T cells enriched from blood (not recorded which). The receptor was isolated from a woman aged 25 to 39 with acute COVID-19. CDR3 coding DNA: TGTGCCAGCAGTCTTCAAGGGGGGGTCAGCGAGCAGTACTTC. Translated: CASSLQGGVSEQYF.